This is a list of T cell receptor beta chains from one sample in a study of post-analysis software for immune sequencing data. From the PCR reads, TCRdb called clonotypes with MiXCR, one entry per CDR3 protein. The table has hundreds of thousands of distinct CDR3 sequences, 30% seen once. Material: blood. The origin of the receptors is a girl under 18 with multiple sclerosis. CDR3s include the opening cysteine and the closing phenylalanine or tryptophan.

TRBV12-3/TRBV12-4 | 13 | CASSSLRNSPLHF
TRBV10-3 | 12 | CAIKGLSRAQYF
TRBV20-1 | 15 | CSARTSGRVPETQYF
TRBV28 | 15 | CASSRPGQYTDTQYF
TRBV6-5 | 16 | CASSYGPSGEWGTQYF
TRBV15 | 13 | CATSSFLGDEQFF
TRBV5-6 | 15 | CASSLYLGPAYEQYF
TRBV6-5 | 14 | CASRLGPSSYEQYF
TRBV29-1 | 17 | CSARLQGTISGANVLTF
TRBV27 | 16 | CASSSFRDRAQETQYF
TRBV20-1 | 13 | CSASSGYQNIQYF
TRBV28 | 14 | CATSPPYSNQPQHF
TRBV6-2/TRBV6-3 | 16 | CASSHRRQGPNNEQFF
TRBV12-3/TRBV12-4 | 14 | CASSLQGGNQPQHF
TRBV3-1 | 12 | CASRQGGEKLFF
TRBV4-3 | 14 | CASSQDRQGHGYTF
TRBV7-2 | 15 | CASSRGGTGTYEQYF
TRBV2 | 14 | CASEGGSSNQPQHF
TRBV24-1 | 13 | CATSSTGNYGYTF
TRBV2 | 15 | CAGAPVAGSKNVQYF
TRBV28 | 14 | CVSSLQPSFDEQFF
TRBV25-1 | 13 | CATRGQGNYGYTF
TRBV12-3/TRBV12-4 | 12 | CASSFGENTQYF
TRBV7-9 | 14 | CASSLRTSGETQYF
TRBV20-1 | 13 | CSARVGADEKLFF
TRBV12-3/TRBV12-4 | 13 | CASSQDRRNIQYF
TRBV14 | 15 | CASSQGAGRTDTQYF
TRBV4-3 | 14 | CASSQDPSSTERFF
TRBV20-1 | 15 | CSARAPRDRGFEQYF
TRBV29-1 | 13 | CSVDLAGVGEQFF
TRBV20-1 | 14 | CSARYISRSGERFF
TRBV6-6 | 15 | CASSYSGTDNSPLHF
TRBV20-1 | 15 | CSARVWRGGRGEQYF
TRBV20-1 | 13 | CSAIRGGATEAFF
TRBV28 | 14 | CASRPEGLPYEQYF
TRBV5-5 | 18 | CASSLEMARGFSYNEQFF
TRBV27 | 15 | CASRRTGQGFSPLHF
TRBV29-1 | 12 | CSVYGPYNEQFF
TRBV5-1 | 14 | CASSLSGEQETQYF
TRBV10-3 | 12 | CAISEYGDGYTF
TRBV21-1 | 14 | CASSTAVGKETQYF
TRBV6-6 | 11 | CASATKETQYF
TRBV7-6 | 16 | CASSLESSSSYNEQFF
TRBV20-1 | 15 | CSARGGRANGEKLFF
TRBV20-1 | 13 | CSAKSPDYREQFF
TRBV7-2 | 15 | CASSLIRTGAYEQYF
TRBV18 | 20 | CASSPLGQSNNPPSNQPQHF
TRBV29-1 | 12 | CSVEPGGYGYTF
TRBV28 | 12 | CASSLSLGEQFF
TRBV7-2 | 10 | CASSLVEQFF
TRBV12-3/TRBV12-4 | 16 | CASSPQITVQATGAFF